Each of the 19 T cell receptor beta chains below was sequenced from the same sample in a study of identical twins. TCRdb reprocessed the 5' RACE reads with MiXCR, giving one entry per CDR3 protein. The table has around 670,000 distinct CDR3 sequences, over 5% seen once. The specimen was naive T cells sorted from blood. The receptors shown here come from a man aged 18 to 35 in good health.

There are many counts of this clonotype. The chain links TRBV12-3 or TRBV12-4 to TRBJ1-1; D uncertain. The CDR3 extends over 13 amino acids. Trimming shortened V by 2 bases and J by 6 bases, and 10 bases separated the two germline ends. The CDR3 bases are TGTGCCAGCAGTTTATGGGAATCCGCTGAAGCTTTCTTT. Protein sequence: CASSLWESAEAFF.

This clonotype was observed many times. The chain carries TRBV5-6 and TRBJ2-1; no clear D gene. Germline CDR1 reads SGHDT; CDR2 reads YYEEEE. V lost 2 bases to trimming and J lost 7 bases, with 7 bases between them. This CDR3 has 12 amino acids. The CDR3 reads CASSFEWNEQFF. The CDR3 DNA sequence: TGTGCCAGCAGCTTTGAGTGGAATGAGCAGTTCTTC.

This clonotype appeared many times. The chain carries TRBV7-9 and TRBJ2-2; 7 nucleotides align to TRBD2. The V segment lost 5 bases and the J segment 6 bases; nucleotides outside the gene matches: 0. Germline V CDR1 and CDR2: SEHNR, FQNEAQ (reference sequence). The CDR3 has 12 amino acids. CDR3 residues: CASSAGAGELFF. CDR3 nucleotides: TGTGCCAGCAGCGCGGGGGCCGGGGAGCTGTTTTTT.

This clonotype occurred many times. The V and J genes are TRBV7-3 and TRBJ2-1, with D tentatively TRBD1 (7 bases). This CDR3 contains 15 residues. Germline V lookup: CDR1 SGHTA, CDR2 FQGTGA. The V end was cut by 0 bases, the J end by 9 bases, with 15 bases between. CDR3 sequence: CASSLTRQGAGEQFF. In DNA, the CDR3 is TGTGCCAGCAGCTTAACAAGACAGGGAGCGGGTGAGCAGTTCTTC.

This clonotype has more than one count but fewer than ten. J is TRBJ1-6 and V is TRBV19; the match to TRBD1 covers 7 bases. Trimming at V came to 11 bases and at J to 0 bases, leaving 7 bases not matched to a gene. The CDR3 runs 15 residues. Germline CDR1 is LNHDA and CDR2 is SQIVND (reference sequence). The CDR3 sequence: CAGGQLSSYNSPLHF. The DNA of the CDR3 is TGTGCCGGGGGACAGTTGAGCTCCTATAATTCACCCCTCCACTTT.

This clonotype occurred many times. The chain uses TRBV12-3 or TRBV12-4 and TRBJ1-5; D ambiguous. The CDR3 contains 13 residues. The V end lost 3 bases, the J end lost 1 base, and 4 bases lay between the germline ends. The CDR3 coding sequence is TGTGCCAGCAGTTTCTGGAGCAATCAGCCCCAGCATTTT. Translated, it gives CASSFWSNQPQHF.

This clonotype was seen ten or more times. The V and J genes are TRBV29-1 and TRBJ2-7; TRBD1 is a possible D gene (5 bases). Between the trimmed V and J ends, which lost 4 bases and 0 bases, there was a span of 10 bases. The germline gives CDR1 SQVTM, CDR2 ANQGSEA. This CDR3 region has 13 residues. CDR3 region: CSVGRGFSYEQYF. In DNA, the CDR3 is TGCAGCGTTGGAAGGGGATTCTCCTACGAGCAGTACTTC.

This clonotype showed up many times. The chain joins TRBV5-5 to TRBJ1-4, with TRBD1 as a possible D gene (5 bases). The V gene lost 4 bases and the J gene lost 6 bases, with 16 bases spanning the gap. Germline V lookup: CDR1 SGHKS, CDR2 YYEKEE (reference sequence). The CDR3 contains 15 residues. The DNA of the CDR3 is TGTGCCAGCAGCAGGGGTGGCCAGCCATATGAAAAACTGTTTTTT. Translated: CASSRGGQPYEKLFF.

In this sample, this clonotype turned up many times. The chain carries TRBV6-2 or TRBV6-3 and TRBJ2-2; the D is unclear. Germline lookup yields CDR1 MNHEY and CDR2 SVGEGT. This CDR3 has 14 amino acids. Between the trimmed V and J ends, which lost 5 bases and 5 bases, there was a span of 12 bases. CDR3 DNA sequence: TGTGCCAGCAGTCGTCACCCATGGACCGGGGAGCTGTTTTTT. Its protein is CASSRHPWTGELFF.

This clonotype has more than one count but fewer than ten. This sequence joins TRBV5-1 and TRBJ2-1, with TRBD2 matching 11 bases. Trimming cost V 2 bases and J 7 bases; bases outside gene matches: 8. The V gene's germline CDR1 is SGHRS and CDR2 YFSETQ. CDR3 length: 16 amino acids. CDR3 sequence reads: CASSFSGRAGRNEQFF. The DNA of the CDR3 is TGCGCCAGCAGCTTTAGCGGGAGGGCCGGAAGGAATGAGCAGTTCTTC.

This clonotype was detected many times. The V and J genes are TRBV4-2 and TRBJ2-3; D possibly uses TRBD1 or TRBD2 (5 bases each). The germline gives CDR1 LGHNA, CDR2 YNFKEQ. Trimming pared 6 bases from V and 6 bases from J, leaving 25 bases between. The length of the CDR3 is 17 residues. The CDR3 coding sequence is TGTGCCAGCAGTCGGCCAGGGTCGGGAAGTAACCCCGATACGCAGTATTTT. It yields the protein CASSRPGSGSNPDTQYF.

The V call is TRBV6-2 or TRBV6-3, the J call TRBJ1-2, with D unclear. Deletions cut 2 bases from V and 8 bases from J, with 12 bases between. Germline V gene data show CDR1 as MNHEY and CDR2 as SVGEGT. The CDR3 sequence is 13 residues long. The CDR3, as DNA: TGTGCCAGCAGTTACGCATCAACTTGGGGCTACACCTTC. Its protein is CASSYASTWGYTF.

This clonotype came up a few times. This chain uses TRBV29-1 with TRBJ2-3; D remains ambiguous. The ends were cut back, 0 bases at V and 5 bases at J, with 15 bases in the middle. This CDR3 spans 15 amino acids. CDR1 and CDR2 (germline): SQVTM, ANQGSEA. CDR3 sequence: CSVEDLQVVLDTQYF. CDR3 bases: TGCAGCGTTGAAGATCTTCAGGTCGTGCTAGATACGCAGTATTTT.

This clonotype was seen only a few times. The chain carries TRBV15 and TRBJ2-5; D not resolved. Germline V gives CDR1 LNHNV, CDR2 YYDKDF (reference sequence). The CDR3 extends over 15 amino acids. Deletions cut 0 bases from V and 2 bases from J, with 10 bases between. The CDR3 coding sequence is TGTGCCACCAGCAGAGATCGGAATCGTCAAGAGACCCAGTACTTC. This codes for CATSRDRNRQETQYF. The full variable domain, in which reference TRBV15 and TRBJ2-5 provide the parts outside the CDR3, is DAMVIQNPRYQVTQFGKPVTLSCSQTLNHNVMYWYQQKSSQAPKLLFHYYDKDFNNEADTPDNFQSRRPNTSFCFLDIRSPGLGDTAMYLCATSRDRNRQETQYFGPGTRLLVL.

This clonotype was detected a few times. The V call is TRBV9, the J call TRBJ2-3; tentatively, D is TRBD1 or TRBD2 (5 bases each). The CDR3 runs 17 residues. Germline V gene data show CDR1 as SGDLS and CDR2 as YYNGEE. V was cut by 3 bases and J by 2 bases, with 19 bases left in between. The CDR3 bases are TGTGCCAGCAGCGCTCCCACGGTGGGACCCTACACAGATACGCAGTATTTT. Amino acid sequence: CASSAPTVGPYTDTQYF.

The table lists this clonotype with a few counts. The chain has TRBV28 and TRBJ1-6; no reliable D call. Germline V lookup: CDR1 MDHEN, CDR2 SYDVKM. V lost 3 bases and J lost 10, with 4 bases in between. There are 11 residues in the CDR3. CDR3 in amino acids: CASSFESPLHF. Written as DNA, the CDR3 is TGTGCCAGCAGTTTTGAGTCACCCCTCCACTTT.

The J gene is TRBJ2-2, the V gene TRBV20-1; 10 bases fit TRBD2. From germline, CDR1 is DFQATT and CDR2 SNEGSKA (reference sequence). The CDR3 sequence is 15 residues long. With 3 bases clipped from V and 4 bases from J, the junction kept 5 bases outside the gene matches. The CDR3 bases are TGCAGTGCTAGGCCAGCGGGAGGGGGCACCGGGGAGCTGTTTTTT. It codes for CSARPAGGGTGELFF.

This clonotype has ten or more counts. V is TRBV9 and J is TRBJ2-7; D remains ambiguous. V was clipped by 0 bases and J by 3 bases, with 10 bases between them. Germline lookup yields CDR1 SGDLS and CDR2 YYNGEE. The CDR3 length is 14 residues. The CDR3 is CASSVESKSYEQYF. As DNA, the CDR3 is TGTGCCAGCAGCGTAGAGTCCAAAAGCTACGAGCAGTACTTC.

The V call is TRBV19, the J call TRBJ2-3; 7 bases are shared with TRBD2. Germline V gene data show CDR1 as LNHDA and CDR2 as SQIVND (reference sequence). After removal of 6 bases from V and 7 bases from J, the junction contained 10 bases not matched to a gene. This CDR3 has 14 residues. In DNA, the CDR3 is TGTGCCAGTAGCCTGACTAGCTACGGAAATACGCAGTATTTT. Its translation: CASSLTSYGNTQYF.